The 29 T cell receptor beta chains below were found in one sample sequenced in a study of blood T cell dynamics during melanoma immunotherapy. Clones were read by immunoSEQ multiplex PCR, and TCRdb kept only the in-frame ones, dropping some. The sample records around 16,000 clones, about 94% being singletons. Time point given: week 3, after first cycle of checkpoint inhibitor. The source was effector memory CD8+ T cells from blood, collected from a patient treated with checkpoint blockade. The source is a human donor with melanoma.

The count of this clone is one. This chain uses TRBV18 with TRBJ1-1; D is unresolved. Looked up from germline, CDR1 is KGHSH and CDR2 is LQKENI. CDR3 size: 14 residues. V was shortened by 3 bases and J by 0 bases, with 8 bases between the two germline ends. CDR3 sequence (DNA): TGTGCCAGCTCACCCGGTGGTATGAACACTGAAGCTTTCTTT. As protein: CASSPGGMNTEAFF. The complete variable domain, with remaining parts taken from reference TRBV18 and TRBJ1-1, reads NAGVMQNPRHLVRRRGQEARLRCSPMKGHSHVYWYRQLPEEGLKFMVYLQKENIIDESGMPKERFSAEFPKEGPSILRIQQVVRGDSAAYFCASSPGGMNTEAFFGQGTRLTVV.

The rearrangement joins TRBV2 to TRBJ2-5; 7 bases map to TRBD2. The end of the DNA fits TRBJ2-7 better, so the J call may be wrong. Germline V lookup: CDR1 SNHLY, CDR2 FYNNEI. This CDR3 contains 13 residues. The CDR3 DNA follows: TGTGCCAGCAGTGATAACGGGAGGTTCGAGCAGTACTTC. It yields the protein CASSDNGRFEQYF.

The chain employs TRBV27 and TRBJ2-2, with D tentatively TRBD1 (5 bases). Trimming stripped 4 bases from V and 2 bases from J, with 11 bases between. Germline values: CDR1 MNHEY, CDR2 SMNVEV (reference sequence). The CDR3 is made up of 15 amino acids. CDR3 sequence (DNA): TGTGCCAGCAGTTGGGCCAGGGATAACACCGGGGAGCTGTTTTTT. Protein product: CASSWARDNTGELFF.

The chain links TRBV4-1 to TRBJ2-3; 7 nucleotides align to TRBD2. J was trimmed by 6 bases and V by 1 base; bases with no gene match: 10. CDR3 size: 16 residues. Germline V lookup: CDR1 MGHRA, CDR2 YSYEKL. This CDR3 is CASSQAPAGVGDTQYF. The CDR3, as DNA: TGCGCCAGCAGCCAAGCTCCTGCGGGAGTCGGGGATACGCAGTATTTT.

The chain couples TRBV6-1 to TRBJ2-7, with TRBD1 as a possible D gene (6 bases). With 9 bases removed from V and 6 bases from J, the gap between germline ends came to 15 bases. Germline CDR1 reads MNHNS; CDR2 reads SASEGT. The CDR3 has 12 amino acids. The CDR3 is CASEDRPGEQYF. CDR3 sequence (DNA): TGTGCCAGTGAAGACAGGCCCGGCGAGCAGTACTTC.

The chain is built from TRBV7-9 and TRBJ1-2; tentative D call: TRBD1 (5 bases). Germline V gene lookup returns CDR1 SEHNR and CDR2 FQNEAQ (reference sequence). V was pared by 4 bases and J by 4 bases, with 7 bases between. This CDR3 is 12 amino acids long. This CDR3 is CASSSGSYGYTF. DNA for the CDR3: TGTGCCAGCAGCTCAGGGTCCTATGGCTACACCTTC.

The chain uses TRBV19 and TRBJ2-1; 7 bases map to TRBD2. The germline CDR1 and CDR2 sequences are LNHDA and SQIVND (reference sequence). CDR3 length equals 15 residues. V shed 5 bases, J shed 2 bases, and the junction held 6 bases outside the gene matches. The CDR3 nucleotides read TGTGCCAGTAGTGACCTAGCGGACCCCTACAATGAGCAGTTCTTC. It translates to CASSDLADPYNEQFF.

A single count supports this clone. V usage is TRBV9 and J usage is TRBJ1-2; 7 bases are shared with TRBD1. V shed 4 bases, J shed 0 bases, and the junction held 6 bases outside the gene matches. Germline lookup yields CDR1 SGDLS and CDR2 YYNGEE. The CDR3 is 15 residues long. The CDR3 bases are TGTGCCAGCAGCACCCGACAGGGAGCTAACTATGGCTACACCTTC. It is translated as CASSTRQGANYGYTF.

The chain is built from TRBV5-4 and TRBJ2-4, with D possibly TRBD1 on 5 matching bases. This CDR3 has 14 residues. Germline CDR1 and CDR2: SGHNT and YYREEE (reference sequence). V dropped 2 bases and J dropped 2 bases, with 8 bases sitting between them. The CDR3 reads CASSFKGTKNIQYF. The CDR3 region has the DNA TGTGCCAGCAGCTTCAAGGGGACCAAAAACATTCAGTACTTC.

The CDR3 DNA sequence: TGTGCCAGCAGCCTTCTTGGGGGTGAGCAGTTCTTC. Encoded protein: CASSLLGGEQFF. The V gene is TRBV7-2, the J gene TRBJ2-1, with D possibly called TRBD1 or TRBD2 (5 bases each). Germline CDR1 reads SGHTA; CDR2 reads FQGNSA. The V end lost 5 bases, the J end lost 9 bases, and 11 bases lay between the germline ends. The CDR3 has 12 amino acids. The full variable domain, completed using reference TRBV7-2 and TRBJ2-1, is GAGVSQSPSNKVTEKGKDVELRCDPISGHTALYWYRQSLGQGLEFLIYFQGNSAPDKSGLPSDRFSAERTGGSVSTLTIQRTQQEDSAVYLCASSLLGGEQFFGPGTRLTVL.

This chain links TRBV7-9 with TRBJ1-1; 11 bases align to TRBD1. V was pared by 4 bases and J by 0 bases, with 10 bases of the junction left unmatched. CDR3 size: 18 residues. Germline V gives CDR1 SEHNR, CDR2 FQNEAQ (reference sequence). CDR3 loop: CASSSRGQGARMNTEAFF. The CDR3 DNA follows: TGTGCCAGCAGCTCCCGAGGACAGGGGGCGAGAATGAACACTGAAGCTTTCTTT.

The genes are TRBV29-1 and TRBJ2-1; D gene uncertain. Germline-derived CDR1 and CDR2 are SQVTM and ANQGSEA. This CDR3 is 11 amino acids long. Trimming cost V 7 bases and J 5 bases, with 9 bases left between them. CDR3 region: CSALRDNEQFF. In nucleotides, the CDR3 is TGCAGCGCCCTTCGGGACAATGAGCAGTTCTTC.

This clone was detected once. This sequence joins TRBV6-1 and TRBJ2-2, with 9 nucleotides matching TRBD1. The germline V gene has CDR1 MNHNS and CDR2 SASEGT. The J segment lost 3 bases and the V segment lost 6 bases, leaving 2 bases of the junction unmatched. The CDR3 has 14 residues. As DNA, the CDR3 is TGTGCCAGCAGGGGACAGGGTTACACCGGGGAGCTGTTTTTT. It is translated as CASRGQGYTGELFF.

The chain couples TRBV6-5 to TRBJ2-6; the match to TRBD1 covers 7 bases. The CDR3 spans 15 residues. Unmatched junction bases numbered 6, after V lost 6 bases and J lost 4 bases. Germline lookup yields CDR1 MNHEY and CDR2 SVGAGI. CDR3 nucleotides: TGTGCCAGCAGCACCGACAGGGCCGGGGCCAACGTCCTGACTTTC. It specifies CASSTDRAGANVLTF.

This chain joins TRBV30 and TRBJ1-5; D is unclear. The CDR3 sequence is 14 residues long. With 3 bases removed from V and 4 bases from J, the gap between germline ends came to 13 bases. Germline CDR1 GTSNPN, CDR2 SVGIG (reference sequence). The CDR3: CAWRGSLSNQPQHF. In nucleotides, the CDR3 is TGTGCCTGGAGGGGCAGTTTGAGTAATCAGCCCCAGCATTTT.

The chain joins TRBV28 to TRBJ1-2; D not certain. The germline CDR1 and CDR2 sequences are MDHEN and SYDVKM. With 10 bases removed from V and 0 bases from J, the gap between germline ends came to 18 bases. There are 15 residues in the CDR3. The CDR3 region is CATYGSAESNYGYTF. The CDR3 DNA sequence: TGTGCCACCTATGGTTCAGCCGAGTCTAACTATGGCTACACCTTC.

The chain is built from TRBV6-5 and TRBJ2-7, with 9 bases identical to TRBD1. Looked up from germline, CDR1 is MNHEY and CDR2 is SVGAGI. Trimming cost V 0 bases and J 5 bases; bases outside gene matches: 5. The CDR3 is made up of 15 amino acids. This CDR3 reads CASSYSGQGFDEQYF. CDR3 sequence (DNA): TGTGCCAGCAGTTACTCAGGACAGGGGTTCGACGAGCAGTACTTC.

This clone came up once. This sequence joins TRBV7-9 and TRBJ2-5, with 7 positions matching TRBD1. V gave up 3 bases and J gave up 5 bases; unmatched junction bases: 12. Looked up from germline, CDR1 is SEHNR and CDR2 is FQNEAQ (reference sequence). The CDR3 contains 16 residues. The CDR3 DNA follows: TGTGCCAGCAGCTTTACAGGGGTCTACCCTTGGGAGACCCAGTACTTC. Its protein product is CASSFTGVYPWETQYF.

The chain has TRBV27 and TRBJ2-7, with D possibly matching TRBD2 (6 bases). Germline values: CDR1 MNHEY, CDR2 SMNVEV (reference sequence). V was clipped by 6 bases and J by 6 bases, with 9 bases between them. CDR3 length equals 11 residues. The chain's CDR3 is CASSGGTEQYF. The CDR3 coding sequence is TGTGCCAGCAGCGGGGGAACCGAGCAGTACTTC.

This chain joins TRBV7-6 and TRBJ2-1; D is unclear. The CDR3 is 14 residues long. The V end lost 2 bases, the J end lost 9 bases, and 14 bases lay between the germline ends. Germline CDR1 reads SGHVS; CDR2 reads FNYEAQ. The DNA for the CDR3 is TGTGCCAGCAGCTTACGGAGCTCGAGTCGTGAGCAGTTCTTC. Protein sequence: CASSLRSSSREQFF.

This chain uses TRBV7-9 with TRBJ2-1, with TRBD1 identical over 9 bases. The germline gives CDR1 SEHNR, CDR2 FQNEAQ (reference sequence). The CDR3 length is 15 residues. V was clipped by 5 bases and J by 3 bases; unmatched bases: 5. CDR3: CASSPGTGNYNEQFF. The DNA for the CDR3 is TGTGCCAGCAGCCCCGGGACAGGGAACTACAATGAGCAGTTCTTC.

V usage is TRBV28 and J usage is TRBJ2-7, with 10 bases identical to TRBD1. Germline V gene sequence: CDR1 MDHEN, CDR2 SYDVKM. CDR3 size: 15 residues. V shed 3 bases and J 4 bases; nucleotides not matched to a gene: 6. In nucleotides, the CDR3 is TGTGCCAGCAGTTTGACAGGGGGCATCGGTTACGAGCAGTACTTC. The encoded protein is CASSLTGGIGYEQYF. Drawing the rest from reference TRBV28 and TRBJ2-7, the complete variable domain is DVKVTQSSRYLVKRTGEKVFLECVQDMDHENMFWYRQDPGLGLRLIYFSYDVKMKEKGDIPEGYSVSREKKERFSLILESASTNQTSMYLCASSLTGGIGYEQYFGPGTRLTVT.

The V gene is TRBV11-3, the J gene TRBJ1-2; 8 nucleotides agree with TRBD1. Germline CDR1 is SGHNT and CDR2 is YENEEA. V lost 0 bases to trimming and J lost 3 bases; unmatched junction nucleotides: 9. The CDR3 loop spans 17 amino acids. CDR3 coding DNA: TGTGCCAGCAGCTTAGAGGGACGAGCGGGACAGGACTATGGCTACACCTTC. Amino acids: CASSLEGRAGQDYGYTF.

The chain employs TRBV6-5 and TRBJ1-1; D is ambiguous. The CDR3 consists of 14 residues. The germline V gene encodes CDR1 MNHEY and CDR2 SVGAGI. Trimming removed 0 bases at V and 0 bases at J, with 5 bases between. CDR3 in amino acids: CASSYSTVNTEAFF. CDR3 nucleotide sequence: TGTGCCAGCAGTTACTCAACAGTGAACACTGAAGCTTTCTTT.

The chain combines TRBV6-1 with TRBJ2-3, with D possibly TRBD2 on 6 matching bases. CDR1 MNHNS and CDR2 SASEGT come from the germline V gene. CDR3 size: 15 residues. Trimming cost V 0 bases and J 4 bases, with 11 bases left between them. The CDR3 here is CASSEAYSGPDTQYF. The CDR3 DNA reads as TGTGCCAGCAGTGAAGCGTATAGCGGCCCAGATACGCAGTATTTT.

The chain combines TRBV10-1 with TRBJ2-7; 7 bases are a match to TRBD2. Germline V gene lookup returns CDR1 WNHNN and CDR2 SYGVQD (reference sequence). Trimming removed 0 bases from V and 1 base from J; junction bases left unmatched: 6. This CDR3 comprises 16 residues. The CDR3 here is CASSESGGGSSYEQYF. The DNA of the CDR3 is TGCGCCAGCAGTGAGTCAGGCGGGGGATCTTCCTACGAGCAGTACTTC.

The J gene is TRBJ2-1, the V gene TRBV10-3; D is possibly TRBD1 (5 bases). The CDR3 contains 15 residues. V lost 3 bases, J lost 3 bases, and 12 bases lay in between. Germline V lookup: CDR1 ENHRY, CDR2 SYGVKD. The CDR3 DNA sequence: TGTGCCATCAGTGAAGGGGTAGCTTACTACAATGAGCAGTTCTTC. This sequence encodes CAISEGVAYYNEQFF.

CDR3 sequence: CATSRPGQGAYEQYF. CDR3 DNA: TGTGCCACCAGCAGGCCGGGACAGGGGGCTTACGAGCAGTACTTC. The chain has TRBV15 and TRBJ2-7; 12 positions agree with TRBD1. The V segment lost 3 bases and the J segment 4 bases; nucleotides outside the gene matches: 4. The CDR3 loop spans 15 amino acids. Germline CDR1 is LNHNV and CDR2 is YYDKDF (reference sequence).

V and J are TRBV11-2 and TRBJ2-1; tentatively, D is TRBD1 (6 bases). This CDR3 comprises 15 residues. Deletions cut 5 bases from V and 4 bases from J, with 15 bases between. From germline, CDR1 is SGHAT and CDR2 FQNNGV. The CDR3 reads CASSPVGRGYNEQFF. The CDR3 DNA is TGTGCCAGCAGCCCTGTCGGCAGGGGATACAATGAGCAGTTCTTC.